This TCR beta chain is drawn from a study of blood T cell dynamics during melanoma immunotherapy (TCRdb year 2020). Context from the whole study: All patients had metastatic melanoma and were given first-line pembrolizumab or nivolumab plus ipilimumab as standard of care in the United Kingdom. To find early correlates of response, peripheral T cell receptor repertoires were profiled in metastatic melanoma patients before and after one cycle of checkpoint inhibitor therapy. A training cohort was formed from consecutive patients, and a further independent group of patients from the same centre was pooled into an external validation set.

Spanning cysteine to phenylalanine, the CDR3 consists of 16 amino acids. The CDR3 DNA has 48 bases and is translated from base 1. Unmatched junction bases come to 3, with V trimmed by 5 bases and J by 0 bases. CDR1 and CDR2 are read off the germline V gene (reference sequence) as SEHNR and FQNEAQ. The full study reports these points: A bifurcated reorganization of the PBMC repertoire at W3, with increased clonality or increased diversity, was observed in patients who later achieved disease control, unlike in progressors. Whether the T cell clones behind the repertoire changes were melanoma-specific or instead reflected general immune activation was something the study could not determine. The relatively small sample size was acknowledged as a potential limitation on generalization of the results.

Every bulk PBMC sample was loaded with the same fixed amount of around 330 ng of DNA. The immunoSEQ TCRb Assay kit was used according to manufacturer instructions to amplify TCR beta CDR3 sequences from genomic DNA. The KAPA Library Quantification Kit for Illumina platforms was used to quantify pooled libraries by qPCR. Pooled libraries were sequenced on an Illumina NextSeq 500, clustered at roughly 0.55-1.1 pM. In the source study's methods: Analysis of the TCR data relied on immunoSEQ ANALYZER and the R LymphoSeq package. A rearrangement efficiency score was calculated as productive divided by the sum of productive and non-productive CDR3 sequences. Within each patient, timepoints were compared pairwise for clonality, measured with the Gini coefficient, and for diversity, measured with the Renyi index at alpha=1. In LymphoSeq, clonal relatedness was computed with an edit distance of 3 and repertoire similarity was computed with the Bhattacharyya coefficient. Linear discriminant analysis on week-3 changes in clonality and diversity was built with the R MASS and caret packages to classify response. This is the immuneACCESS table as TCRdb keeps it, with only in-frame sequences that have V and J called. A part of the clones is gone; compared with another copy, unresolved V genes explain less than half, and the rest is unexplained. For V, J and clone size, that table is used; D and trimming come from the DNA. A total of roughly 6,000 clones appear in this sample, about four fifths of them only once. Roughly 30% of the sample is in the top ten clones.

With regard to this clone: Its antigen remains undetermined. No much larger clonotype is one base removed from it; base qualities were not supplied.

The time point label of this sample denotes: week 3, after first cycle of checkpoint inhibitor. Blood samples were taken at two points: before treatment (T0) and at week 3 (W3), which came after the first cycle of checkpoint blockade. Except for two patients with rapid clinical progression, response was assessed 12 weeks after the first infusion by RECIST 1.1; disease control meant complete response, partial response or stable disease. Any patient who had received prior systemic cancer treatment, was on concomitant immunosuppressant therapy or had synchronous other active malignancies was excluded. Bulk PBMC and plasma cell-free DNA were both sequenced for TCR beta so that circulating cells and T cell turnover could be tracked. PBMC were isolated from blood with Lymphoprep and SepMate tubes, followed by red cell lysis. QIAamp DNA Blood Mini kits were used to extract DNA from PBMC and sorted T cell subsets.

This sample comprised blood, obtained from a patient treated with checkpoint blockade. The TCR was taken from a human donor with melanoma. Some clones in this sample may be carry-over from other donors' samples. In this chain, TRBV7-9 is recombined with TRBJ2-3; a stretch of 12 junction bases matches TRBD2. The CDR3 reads CASSELAGGSTDTQYF. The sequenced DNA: TGTGCCAGCAGCGAACTAGCGGGGGGAAGCACAGATACGCAGTATTTT. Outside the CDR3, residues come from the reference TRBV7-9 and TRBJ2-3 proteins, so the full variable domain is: DTGVSQNPRHKITKRGQNVTFRCDPISEHNRLYWYRQTLGQGPEFLTYFQNEAQLEKSRLLSDRFSAERPKGSFSTLEIQRTEQGDSAMYLCASSELAGGSTDTQYFGPGTRLTVL.